The clone carrying this T cell receptor (beta chain) has ten or more counts. As yet, its antigen is unknown. The CDR3 regions of TCR beta were amplified from RNA transcripts. RT-PCR in the first round (using the HTBI primer set) targeted the TCR CDR3. MiXCR, applied by TCRdb to the multiplex PCR reads, yields one record per CDR3 protein. The table includes 300,000 to 350,000 distinct CDR3 sequences, 21% detected once. This entry comes from a study of T cells in Graves' hyperthyroidism and ophthalmopathy. Study-level results: Blood samples included most of the expanded thyroid clonotypes exceeding 0.001. In validation, the model predicted ophthalmopathy. These predictions came a median approximately 5.9 months before onset.

CDR1 MNHNS and CDR2 SASEGT come from the germline V gene. The CDR3 runs 13 residues. V was trimmed by 7 bases and J by 7 bases, leaving 16 bases between them. The authors took PBMCs from 8.5 to 10 ml fresh peripheral blood. The sequencing input was blood. The chain has TRBV6-1 and TRBJ1-1; a weak D match, TRBD1 (5 bases). The receptor was isolated from a woman aged 50 to 65 with Graves' hyperthyroidism. The CDR3, as DNA: TGTGCCAGCACCCGGGACGGAGCCTTTGAAGCTTTCTTT. This codes for CASTRDGAFEAFF.